These T cell receptor beta chains were read from a single sample in a study of T cells in localized non-small cell lung cancer. TCRdb keeps only in-frame clones here, not all; method: immunoSEQ multiplex PCR. Among approximately 35,000 clones listed, about 92% were seen once. Sequencing was performed on peripheral blood, taken before any cancer treatment. The origin of the receptors is a female donor of 60 years or more with stage I lung adenocarcinoma. Both conserved end residues are part of each CDR3. The D gene is left open where the match is weak.

V,J,D,CDR3
TRBV6-1,TRBJ2-2,TRBD2,CASTKAGGGELFF
TRBV23-1,TRBJ2-5,TRBD1,CASSQSYFAGGHKETQYF
TRBV5-1,TRBJ1-6,.,CASSRETADRGSPLHF
TRBV2,TRBJ2-5,.,CASRGGLGGEQYF
TRBV19,TRBJ2-7,.,CASSIGKAQYF
TRBV4-3,TRBJ2-2,.,CASSQGRRNTGELFF
TRBV6-6,TRBJ1-2,.,CASSPTRTFNYGYTF
TRBV7-2,TRBJ2-7,.,CASSLSRARREQYF
TRBV9,TRBJ1-1,.,CASSVGETANTEAFF
TRBV5-6,TRBJ1-1,.,CASSLSGGRAAEAFF
TRBV14,TRBJ2-2,.,CASSQDRPGELFF
TRBV5-4,TRBJ2-5,.,CASSVSFDTGVETQYF
TRBV19,TRBJ2-3,.,CASSIGRPLADTQYF
TRBV7-9,TRBJ1-1,.,CASSLDTATEAFF
TRBV5-1,TRBJ2-2,TRBD1,CASSPLAGGTGELFF
TRBV9,TRBJ2-1,TRBD2,CASSASTSGGDNEQFF
TRBV5-1,TRBJ2-7,TRBD2,CASSLIAGGFYEQYF